This record covers a single T cell receptor (beta chain). Its antigen is as yet unknown. The germline V gene encodes CDR1 GTSNPN and CDR2 SVGIG (reference sequence). Deletions cut 3 bases from V and 2 bases from J, with 11 bases between. The CDR3 is 14 amino acids. The sample belongs to a study of PD-1 blockade in classical Hodgkin lymphoma. Broader study findings: Newly diagnosed patients were said to have less baseline TCR diversity than healthy donors did.

Autologous stem cell transplantation was followed by relapse in every patient, and brentuximab vedotin exposure varied. Using immunoSEQ multiplex PCR, the repertoire was profiled, and TCRdb retains in-frame clones only, with some absent. The table lists 60,000 or so clones, about 92% of them singletons. Specimen: peripheral blood mononuclear cells (PBMCs), collected at baseline. The TCR was taken from a human donor with classical Hodgkin lymphoma. This chain links TRBV30 with TRBJ1-5; no definite D call. The CDR3 reads CAWSPTLGNQPQHF. In DNA, the CDR3 is TGTGCCTGGAGCCCCACTTTGGGCAATCAGCCCCAGCATTTT.